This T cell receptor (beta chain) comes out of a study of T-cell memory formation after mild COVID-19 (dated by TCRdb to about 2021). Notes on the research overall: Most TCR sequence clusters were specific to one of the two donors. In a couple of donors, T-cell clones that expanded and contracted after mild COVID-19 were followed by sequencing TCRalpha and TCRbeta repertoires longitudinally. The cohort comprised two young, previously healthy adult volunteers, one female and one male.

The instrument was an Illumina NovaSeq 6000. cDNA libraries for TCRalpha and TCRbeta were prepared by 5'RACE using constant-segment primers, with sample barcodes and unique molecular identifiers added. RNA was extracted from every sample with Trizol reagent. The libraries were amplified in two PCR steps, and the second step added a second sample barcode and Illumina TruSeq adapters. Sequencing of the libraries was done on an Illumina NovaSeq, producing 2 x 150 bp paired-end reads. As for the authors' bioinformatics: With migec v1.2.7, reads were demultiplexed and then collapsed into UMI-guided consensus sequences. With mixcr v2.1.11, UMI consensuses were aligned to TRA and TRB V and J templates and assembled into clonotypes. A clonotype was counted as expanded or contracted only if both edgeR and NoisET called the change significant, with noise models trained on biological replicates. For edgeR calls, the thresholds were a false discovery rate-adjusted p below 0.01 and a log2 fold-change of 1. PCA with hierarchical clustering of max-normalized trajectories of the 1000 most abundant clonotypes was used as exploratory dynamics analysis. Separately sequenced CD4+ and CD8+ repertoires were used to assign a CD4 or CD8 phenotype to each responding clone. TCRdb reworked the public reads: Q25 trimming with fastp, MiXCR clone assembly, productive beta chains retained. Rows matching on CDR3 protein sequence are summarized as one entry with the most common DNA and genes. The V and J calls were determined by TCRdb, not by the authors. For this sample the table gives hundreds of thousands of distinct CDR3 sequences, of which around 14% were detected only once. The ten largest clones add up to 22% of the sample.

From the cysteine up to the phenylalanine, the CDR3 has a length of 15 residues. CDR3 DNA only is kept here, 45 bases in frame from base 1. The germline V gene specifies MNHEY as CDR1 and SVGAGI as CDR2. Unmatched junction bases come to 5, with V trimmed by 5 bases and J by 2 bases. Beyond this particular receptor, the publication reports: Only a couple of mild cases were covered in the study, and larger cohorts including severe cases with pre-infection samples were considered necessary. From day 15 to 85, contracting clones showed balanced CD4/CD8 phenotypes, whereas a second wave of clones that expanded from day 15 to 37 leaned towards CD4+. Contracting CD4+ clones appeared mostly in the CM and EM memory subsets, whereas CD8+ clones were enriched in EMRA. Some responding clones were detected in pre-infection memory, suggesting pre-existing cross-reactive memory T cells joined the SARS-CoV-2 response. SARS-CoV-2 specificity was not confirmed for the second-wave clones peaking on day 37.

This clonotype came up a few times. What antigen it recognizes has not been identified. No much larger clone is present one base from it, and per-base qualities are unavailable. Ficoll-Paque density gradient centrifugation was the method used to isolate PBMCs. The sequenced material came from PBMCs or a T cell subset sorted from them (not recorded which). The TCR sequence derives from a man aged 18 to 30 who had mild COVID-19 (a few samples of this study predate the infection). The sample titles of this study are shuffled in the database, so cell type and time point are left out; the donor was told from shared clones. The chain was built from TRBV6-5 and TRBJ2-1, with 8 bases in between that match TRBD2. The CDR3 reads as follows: CASSTGRGTYNEQFF. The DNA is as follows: TGTGCCAGCAGTACCGGGAGGGGTACCTACAATGAGCAGTTCTTC.